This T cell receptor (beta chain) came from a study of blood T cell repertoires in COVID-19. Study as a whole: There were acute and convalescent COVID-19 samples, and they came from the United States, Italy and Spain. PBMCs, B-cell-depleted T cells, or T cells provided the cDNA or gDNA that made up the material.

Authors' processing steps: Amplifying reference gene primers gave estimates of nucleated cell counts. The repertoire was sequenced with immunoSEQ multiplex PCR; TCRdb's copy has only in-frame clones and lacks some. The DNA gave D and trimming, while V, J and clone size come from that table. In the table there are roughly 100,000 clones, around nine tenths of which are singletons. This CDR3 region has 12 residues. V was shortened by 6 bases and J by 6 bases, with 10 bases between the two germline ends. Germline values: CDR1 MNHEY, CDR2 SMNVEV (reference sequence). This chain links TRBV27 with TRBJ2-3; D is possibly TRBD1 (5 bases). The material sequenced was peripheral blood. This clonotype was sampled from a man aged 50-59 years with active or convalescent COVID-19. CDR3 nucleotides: TGTGCCAGCAGGGGGCCCGGGGATACGCAGTATTTT. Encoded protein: CASRGPGDTQYF.